The sample holds one count of the clone carrying this TCR beta chain. Its antigen is undetermined. Profiled with immunoSEQ multiplex PCR; TCRdb holds only in-frame clones, not every one. This sample yields 60,000 to 90,000 clones, of which roughly 80% are seen a single time; 3% belongs to the top ten. CDR3 size: 13 residues. CDR1 is SGHKS, CDR2 YYEKEE, per germline (reference sequence). Trimming removed 3 bases at V and 7 bases at J, with 13 bases between. This sample was included in a study of cytomegalovirus exposure and HLA in healthy donors. The overall study: The same platform was used for the 100 to 150 validation repertoires as for the approximately 730 first-cohort repertoires, as reported in a later analysis. Study-wide points: Researchers counted 164 TCR beta chains as cytomegalovirus-associated. CMV antigen specificity was confirmed in vitro for a few CMV-associated chains.

J is TRBJ1-1 and V is TRBV5-5; D gene unclear. The origin of this receptor is a man aged 30 to 45 in good health and CMV-seronegative. Sequencing used PBMCs. CDR3 nucleotide sequence: TGTGCCAGCAGCTCCTTAACAATTCGTGAAGCTTTCTTT. Its protein is CASSSLTIREAFF.